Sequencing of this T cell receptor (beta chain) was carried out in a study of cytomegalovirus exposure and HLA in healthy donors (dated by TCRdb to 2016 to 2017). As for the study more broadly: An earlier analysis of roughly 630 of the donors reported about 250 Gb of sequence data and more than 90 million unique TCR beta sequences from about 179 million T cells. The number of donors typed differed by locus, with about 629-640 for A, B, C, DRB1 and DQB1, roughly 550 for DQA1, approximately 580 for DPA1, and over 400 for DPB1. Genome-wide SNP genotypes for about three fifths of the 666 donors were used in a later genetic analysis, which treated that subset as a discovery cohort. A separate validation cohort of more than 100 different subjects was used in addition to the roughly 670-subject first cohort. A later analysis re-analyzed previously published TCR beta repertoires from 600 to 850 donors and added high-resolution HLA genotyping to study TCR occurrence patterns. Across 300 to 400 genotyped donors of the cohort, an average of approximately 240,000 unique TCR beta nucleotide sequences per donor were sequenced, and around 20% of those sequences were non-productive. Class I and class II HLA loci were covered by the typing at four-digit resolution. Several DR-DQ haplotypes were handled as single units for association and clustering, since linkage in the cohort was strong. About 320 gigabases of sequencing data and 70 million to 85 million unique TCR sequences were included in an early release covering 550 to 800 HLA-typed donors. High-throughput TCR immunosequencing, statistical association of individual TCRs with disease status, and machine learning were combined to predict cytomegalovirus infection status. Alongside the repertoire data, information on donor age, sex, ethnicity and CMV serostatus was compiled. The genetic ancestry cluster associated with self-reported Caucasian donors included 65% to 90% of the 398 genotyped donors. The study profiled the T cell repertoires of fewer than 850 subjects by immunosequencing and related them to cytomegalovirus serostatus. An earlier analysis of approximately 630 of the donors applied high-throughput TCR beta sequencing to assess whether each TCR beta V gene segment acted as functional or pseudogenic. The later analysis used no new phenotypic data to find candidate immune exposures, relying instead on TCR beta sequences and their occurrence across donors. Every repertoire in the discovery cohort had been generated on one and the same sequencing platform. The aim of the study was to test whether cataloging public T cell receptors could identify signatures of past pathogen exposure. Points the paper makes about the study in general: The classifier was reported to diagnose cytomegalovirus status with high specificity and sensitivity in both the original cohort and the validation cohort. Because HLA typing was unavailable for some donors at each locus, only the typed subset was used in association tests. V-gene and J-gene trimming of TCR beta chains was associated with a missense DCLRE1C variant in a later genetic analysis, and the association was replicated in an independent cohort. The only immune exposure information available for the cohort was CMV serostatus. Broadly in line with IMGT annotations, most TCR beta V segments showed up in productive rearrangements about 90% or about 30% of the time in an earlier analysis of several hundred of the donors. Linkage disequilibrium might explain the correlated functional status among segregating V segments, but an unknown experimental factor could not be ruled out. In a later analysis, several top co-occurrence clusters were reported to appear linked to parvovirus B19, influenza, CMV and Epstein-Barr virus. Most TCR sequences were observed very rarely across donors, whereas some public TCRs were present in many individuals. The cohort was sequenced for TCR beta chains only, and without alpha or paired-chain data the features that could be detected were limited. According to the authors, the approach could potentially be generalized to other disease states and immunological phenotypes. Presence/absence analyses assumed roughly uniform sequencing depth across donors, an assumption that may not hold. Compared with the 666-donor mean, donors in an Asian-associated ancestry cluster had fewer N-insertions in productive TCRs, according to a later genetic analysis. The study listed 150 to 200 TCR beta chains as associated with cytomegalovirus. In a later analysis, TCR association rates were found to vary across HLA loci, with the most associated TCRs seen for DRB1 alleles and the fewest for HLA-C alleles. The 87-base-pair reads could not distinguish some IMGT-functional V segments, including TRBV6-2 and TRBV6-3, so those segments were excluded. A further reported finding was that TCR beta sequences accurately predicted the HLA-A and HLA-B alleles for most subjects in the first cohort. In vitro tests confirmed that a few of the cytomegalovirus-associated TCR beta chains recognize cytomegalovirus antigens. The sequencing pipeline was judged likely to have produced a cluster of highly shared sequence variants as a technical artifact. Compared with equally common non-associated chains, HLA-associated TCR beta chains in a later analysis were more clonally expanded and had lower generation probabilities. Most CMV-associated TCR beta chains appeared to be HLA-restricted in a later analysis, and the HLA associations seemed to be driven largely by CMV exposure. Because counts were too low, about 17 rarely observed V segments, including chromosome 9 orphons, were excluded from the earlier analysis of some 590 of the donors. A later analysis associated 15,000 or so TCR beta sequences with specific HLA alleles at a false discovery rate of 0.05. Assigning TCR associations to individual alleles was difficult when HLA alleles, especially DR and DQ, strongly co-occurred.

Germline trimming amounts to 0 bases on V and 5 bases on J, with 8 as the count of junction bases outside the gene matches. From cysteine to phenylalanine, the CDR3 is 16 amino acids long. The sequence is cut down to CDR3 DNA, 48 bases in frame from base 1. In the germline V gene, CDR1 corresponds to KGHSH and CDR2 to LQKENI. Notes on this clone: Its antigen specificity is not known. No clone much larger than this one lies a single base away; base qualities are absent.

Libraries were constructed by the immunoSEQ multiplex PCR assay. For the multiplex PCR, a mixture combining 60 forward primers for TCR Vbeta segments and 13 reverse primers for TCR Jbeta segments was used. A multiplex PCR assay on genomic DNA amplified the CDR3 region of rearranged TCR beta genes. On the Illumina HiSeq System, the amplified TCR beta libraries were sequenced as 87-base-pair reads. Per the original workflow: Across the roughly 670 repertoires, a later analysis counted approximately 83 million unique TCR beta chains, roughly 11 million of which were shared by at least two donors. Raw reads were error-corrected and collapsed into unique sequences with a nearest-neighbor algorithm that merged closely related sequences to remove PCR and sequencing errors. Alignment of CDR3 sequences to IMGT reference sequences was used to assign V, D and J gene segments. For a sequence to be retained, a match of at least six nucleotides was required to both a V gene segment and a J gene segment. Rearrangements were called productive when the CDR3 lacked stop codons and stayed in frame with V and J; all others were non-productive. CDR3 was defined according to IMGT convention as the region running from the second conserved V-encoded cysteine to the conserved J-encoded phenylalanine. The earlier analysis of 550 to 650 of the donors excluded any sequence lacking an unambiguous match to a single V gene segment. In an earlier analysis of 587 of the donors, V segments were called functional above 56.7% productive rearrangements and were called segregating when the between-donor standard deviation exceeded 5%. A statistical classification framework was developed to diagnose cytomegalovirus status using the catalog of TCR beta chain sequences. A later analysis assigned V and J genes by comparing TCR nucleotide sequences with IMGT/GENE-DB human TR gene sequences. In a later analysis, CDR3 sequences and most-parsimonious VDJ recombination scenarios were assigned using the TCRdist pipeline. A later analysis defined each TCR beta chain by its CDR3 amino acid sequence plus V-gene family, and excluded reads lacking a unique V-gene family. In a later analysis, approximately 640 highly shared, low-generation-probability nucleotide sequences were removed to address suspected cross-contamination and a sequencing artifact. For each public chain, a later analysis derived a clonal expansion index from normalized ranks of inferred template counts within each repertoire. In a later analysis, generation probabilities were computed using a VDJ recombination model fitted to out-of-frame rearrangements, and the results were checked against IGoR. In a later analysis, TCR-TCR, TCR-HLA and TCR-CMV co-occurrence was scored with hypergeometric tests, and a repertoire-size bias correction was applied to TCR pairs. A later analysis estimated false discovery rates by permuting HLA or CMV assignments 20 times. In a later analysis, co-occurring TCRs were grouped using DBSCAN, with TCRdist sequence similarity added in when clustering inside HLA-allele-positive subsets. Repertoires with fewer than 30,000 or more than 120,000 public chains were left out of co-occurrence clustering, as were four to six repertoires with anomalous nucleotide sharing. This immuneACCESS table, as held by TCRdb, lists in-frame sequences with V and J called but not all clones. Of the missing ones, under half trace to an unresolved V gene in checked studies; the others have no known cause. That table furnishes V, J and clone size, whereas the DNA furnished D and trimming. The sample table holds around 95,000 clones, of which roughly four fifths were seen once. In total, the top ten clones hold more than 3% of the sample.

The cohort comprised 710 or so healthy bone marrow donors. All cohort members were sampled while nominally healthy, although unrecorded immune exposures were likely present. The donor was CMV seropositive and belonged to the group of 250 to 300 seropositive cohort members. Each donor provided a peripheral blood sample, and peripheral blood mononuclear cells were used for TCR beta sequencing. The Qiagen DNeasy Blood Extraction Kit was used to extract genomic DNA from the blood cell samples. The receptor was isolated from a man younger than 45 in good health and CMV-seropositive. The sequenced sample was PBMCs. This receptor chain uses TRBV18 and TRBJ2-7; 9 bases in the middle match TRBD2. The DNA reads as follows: TGTGCCAGCTCACCACCGAGGAGCGGGAGGATAAACGAGCAGTACTTC. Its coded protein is CASSPPRSGRINEQYF.